A selection of T cell receptor beta chains follows, all from one sample in a study of blood T cell repertoires in COVID-19. Repertoires were generated with immunoSEQ multiplex PCR, while TCRdb's copy carries only in-frame clones and drops some. Among some 190,000 clones listed, roughly 83% were seen once. The sequenced sample was PBMCs or T cells enriched from blood (not recorded which). These receptors all stem from a woman aged 25 to 39 who had recovered from COVID-19. CDR3s include the opening cysteine and the closing phenylalanine or tryptophan. Fields, in order: CDR3 length, V gene, J gene, CDR3 protein.

len: 15
v_gene: TRBV28
j_gene: TRBJ1-3
CDR3aa: CASSLGRRAGNTIYF

len: 14
v_gene: TRBV28
j_gene: TRBJ1-2
CDR3aa: CASSLWDRGLGYTF

len: 15
v_gene: TRBV6-2/TRBV6-3
j_gene: TRBJ2-7
CDR3aa: CASSQPGASSYEQYF

len: 13
v_gene: TRBV12-3/TRBV12-4
j_gene: TRBJ1-2
CDR3aa: CAIRENQNYGYTF

len: 15
v_gene: TRBV6-5
j_gene: TRBJ2-3
CDR3aa: CASSHLTGVADTQYF

len: 16
v_gene: TRBV6-5
j_gene: TRBJ2-1
CDR3aa: CASSYSTIRNDNEQFF

len: 18
v_gene: TRBV4-1
j_gene: TRBJ1-3
CDR3aa: CASSQGQFQGLFGNTIYF

len: 14
v_gene: TRBV18
j_gene: TRBJ2-5
CDR3aa: CASSAGGPKETQYF

len: 15
v_gene: TRBV18
j_gene: TRBJ2-1
CDR3aa: CASSPRLAGGNEQFF

len: 15
v_gene: TRBV28
j_gene: TRBJ1-2
CDR3aa: CASRSDRTLDYGYTF

len: 14
v_gene: TRBV2
j_gene: TRBJ2-5
CDR3aa: CASIRTGRQETQYF

len: 13
v_gene: TRBV12-3/TRBV12-4
j_gene: TRBJ1-2
CDR3aa: CASTELGIYGYTF

len: 14
v_gene: TRBV3-1/TRBV3-2
j_gene: TRBJ1-1
CDR3aa: CASSQEEGSTEAFF

len: 12
v_gene: TRBV29-1
j_gene: TRBJ1-2
CDR3aa: CSVEGQYYGYTF

len: 13
v_gene: TRBV10-1
j_gene: TRBJ2-1
CDR3aa: CASSEKHYNEQFF

len: 19
v_gene: TRBV3-1/TRBV3-2
j_gene: TRBJ2-1
CDR3aa: CASSQGLLAGGRSYNEQFF

len: 15
v_gene: TRBV6-5
j_gene: TRBJ2-7
CDR3aa: CASSSPGQVSYEQYF

len: 17
v_gene: TRBV3-1/TRBV3-2
j_gene: TRBJ2-5
CDR3aa: CASSQDLGGSELKTQYF

len: 15
v_gene: TRBV7-2
j_gene: TRBJ2-7
CDR3aa: CASSLASGEPYEQYF

len: 15
v_gene: TRBV4-1
j_gene: TRBJ1-4
CDR3aa: CASSQEPPWSGTQFF

len: 16
v_gene: TRBV7-6
j_gene: TRBJ2-1
CDR3aa: CASSLWTSGSTNEQFF

len: 14
v_gene: TRBV4-2
j_gene: TRBJ1-1
CDR3aa: CASSQESWAGQSFF

len: 12
v_gene: TRBV2
j_gene: TRBJ2-5
CDR3aa: CASSQEVETQYF

len: 15
v_gene: TRBV11-2
j_gene: TRBJ2-4
CDR3aa: CASSLSGVAKNIQYF

len: 13
v_gene: TRBV10-3
j_gene: TRBJ2-5
CDR3aa: CAISPGIQETQYF

len: 15
v_gene: TRBV6-5
j_gene: TRBJ1-5
CDR3aa: CASNTRLGSNQPQHF

len: 15
v_gene: TRBV28
j_gene: TRBJ2-3
CDR3aa: CAISRGLAKKDTQYF

len: 11
v_gene: TRBV20-1
j_gene: TRBJ1-5
CDR3aa: CSATEGFPQHF

len: 15
v_gene: TRBV7-2
j_gene: TRBJ2-5
CDR3aa: CASSRETGRRETQYF

len: 12
v_gene: TRBV28
j_gene: TRBJ1-5
CDR3aa: CATTQGFQPQHF

len: 12
v_gene: TRBV7-9
j_gene: TRBJ1-2
CDR3aa: CASSLQDYGYTF

len: 15
v_gene: TRBV7-2
j_gene: TRBJ1-2
CDR3aa: CASRPKSLANYGYTF

len: 16
v_gene: TRBV3-1/TRBV3-2
j_gene: TRBJ2-5
CDR3aa: CASSQTGQVNQETQYF

len: 11
v_gene: TRBV2
j_gene: TRBJ2-1
CDR3aa: CASVAFNEQFF

len: 11
v_gene: TRBV28
j_gene: TRBJ2-7
CDR3aa: CASSLGGPQYF

len: 12
v_gene: TRBV2
j_gene: TRBJ1-1
CDR3aa: CASSGTDTEAFF